The 32 T cell receptor beta chains given below trace back to one sample, sequenced in a study of cytomegalovirus exposure and HLA in healthy donors. Primers included in the PCR were 60 Vbeta and 13 Jbeta primers. Sequenced by immunoSEQ multiplex PCR; TCRdb stores in-frame clones only, minus some. The sample holds around 150,000 clones, 75% to 85% seen once. The sequenced sample was PBMCs. The receptors come from a male donor in good health and CMV-seropositive.

This clone appeared once. The chain joins TRBV5-4 to TRBJ1-2, with D tentatively TRBD1 (6 bases). Trimming cost V 4 bases and J 3 bases, with 13 bases left between them. Germline CDR1 is SGHNT and CDR2 is YYREEE (reference sequence). This CDR3 region has 14 residues. The CDR3 sequence: CASSLGGLHYGYTF. The CDR3, as DNA: TGTGCCAGCAGCCTGGGGGGCCTTCACTATGGCTACACCTTC.

The chain combines TRBV7-6 with TRBJ1-1; 7 bases match TRBD1. Germline CDR1 is SGHVS and CDR2 is FNYEAQ. J gave up 4 bases and V 2 bases, and 4 bases lay outside the gene matches. This CDR3 comprises 14 residues. Here the CDR3 reads CASSLLTGSTEAFF. CDR3 DNA sequence: TGTGCCAGCAGCTTATTGACAGGGTCCACTGAAGCTTTCTTT.

The chain uses TRBV5-1 and TRBJ2-7, with TRBD1 matching 9 bases. The ends lost 2 bases at V and 5 bases at J; junction bases unmatched: 5. The germline CDR1 and CDR2 sequences are SGHRS and YFSETQ. CDR3 length: 14 residues. In nucleotides, the CDR3 is TGCGCCAGCAGCTTACTGGGACAGGGCCACGAGCAGTACTTC. It encodes CASSLLGQGHEQYF. Drawing the rest from reference TRBV5-1 and TRBJ2-7, the complete variable domain is KAGVTQTPRYLIKTRGQQVTLSCSPISGHRSVSWYQQTPGQGLQFLFEYFSETQRNKGNFPGRFSGRQFSNSRSEMNVSTLELGDSALYLCASSLLGQGHEQYFGPGTRLTVT.

This clone was recorded only once. The chain links TRBV7-9 to TRBJ2-1; TRBD2 aligns across 12 bases. Germline CDR1 SEHNR, CDR2 FQNEAQ (reference sequence). V dropped 5 bases and J dropped 4; count of bases not matched to a gene: 6. The CDR3 extends over 16 amino acids. CDR3 residues: CASSRLAGGSYNEQFF. The CDR3 DNA sequence: TGTGCCAGCAGCCGCCTAGCGGGGGGGTCTTACAATGAGCAGTTCTTC.

The chain joins TRBV11-2 to TRBJ1-2; 9 positions match TRBD1. This CDR3 comprises 16 residues. J lost 5 bases, V lost 4 bases, and 11 bases had no gene match. From germline, CDR1 is SGHAT and CDR2 FQNNGV. The CDR3 is CASSSIGQGWQYGYTF. The CDR3 DNA reads TGTGCCAGCAGCTCGATCGGACAGGGGTGGCAATATGGCTACACCTTC.

This chain links TRBV6-1 with TRBJ2-5; D gene uncertain. Germline CDR1 is MNHNS and CDR2 is SASEGT. The CDR3 sequence is 13 residues long. V was cut by 5 bases and J by 2 bases, with 9 bases left in between. The CDR3 is CASSKPIQETQYF. The CDR3 DNA reads as TGTGCCAGCAGTAAGCCAATTCAAGAGACCCAGTACTTC.

The chain links TRBV6-1 to TRBJ2-7; 8 nucleotides align to TRBD2. The CDR3 loop spans 15 amino acids. The junction had 9 bases not matched to a gene; V was cut back by 0 bases and J by 8 bases. Per the germline V gene, CDR1 is MNHNS and CDR2 is SASEGT. This CDR3 reads CASSEAGREGGKQYF. CDR3 DNA: TGTGCCAGCAGTGAAGCTGGACGGGAGGGAGGGAAGCAGTACTTC.

In this sample, this clone turned up once. This CDR3 is CASSSPVAGALYEQYF. As DNA, the CDR3 is TGTGCCAGCAGCTCTCCGGTGGCGGGGGCCCTCTACGAGCAGTACTTC. This chain joins TRBV5-4 and TRBJ2-7; a possible D gene is TRBD2 (7 bases). V lost 3 bases and J 3 bases, leaving 19 bases between the germline ends. The CDR3 is made up of 16 amino acids. The V gene's germline CDR1 is SGHNT and CDR2 YYREEE (reference sequence).

This CDR3 is CASSPETGQGLLGTEAFF. The DNA of the CDR3 is TGTGCCAGCAGCCCGGAGACGGGACAGGGGCTCTTAGGCACTGAAGCTTTCTTT. The chain has TRBV5-6 and TRBJ1-1; 10 nucleotides align to TRBD1. Trimming at V came to 4 bases and at J to 4 bases, leaving 16 bases not matched to a gene. Germline assignment: CDR1 SGHDT and CDR2 YYEEEE. The CDR3 contains 18 residues. The entire variable domain, with the rest obtained from reference TRBV5-6 and TRBJ1-1, is as follows: DAGVTQSPTHLIKTRGQQVTLRCSPKSGHDTVSWYQQALGQGPQFIFQYYEEEERQRGNFPDRFSGHQFPNYSSELNVNALLLGDSALYLCASSPETGQGLLGTEAFFGQGTRLTVV.

This chain uses TRBV2 with TRBJ1-6, with a possible D match to TRBD1 (5 bases). The CDR3 covers 14 residues. CDR1 and CDR2 from the germline V gene are SNHLY and FYNNEI. With 7 bases removed from V and 8 bases from J, the gap between germline ends came to 15 bases. The CDR3, as DNA: TGTGCCAGCACCAGGGCGGTCCCGGATTCACCCCTCCACTTT. The encoded protein is CASTRAVPDSPLHF. The full variable domain, completed using reference TRBV2 and TRBJ1-6, is EPEVTQTPSHQVTQMGQEVILRCVPISNHLYFYWYRQILGQKVEFLVSFYNNEISEKSEIFDDQFSVERPDGSNFTLKIRSTKLEDSAMYFCASTRAVPDSPLHFGNGTRLTVT.

J is TRBJ2-7 and V is TRBV10-3; 10 bases are a match to TRBD1. The trim removed 6 bases at V and 1 base at J, leaving 9 bases unmatched. The CDR3 extends over 16 amino acids. The germline gives CDR1 ENHRY, CDR2 SYGVKD. The CDR3 DNA follows: TGTGCCATCAGAGCCACGCGGGACAGGGGATCCTACGAGCAGTACTTC. Translating gives CAIRATRDRGSYEQYF.

This clone was found a few times. The same CDR3 can be traced to other DNA sequences in this sample. This sequence joins TRBV6-4 and TRBJ2-3; D may be TRBD2 (5 bases). CDR1 is MRHNA and CDR2 is SNTAGT in the germline V gene. Deletions cut 5 bases from V and 2 bases from J, with 8 bases between. This CDR3 has 13 residues. The CDR3 DNA is TGTGCCAGCAGTCCCGGGGACACAGATACGCAGTATTTT. Protein sequence: CASSPGDTDTQYF.

V usage is TRBV7-2 and J usage is TRBJ2-3, with D possibly matching TRBD2 (6 bases). Germline loops: CDR1 SGHTA, CDR2 FQGNSA. The CDR3 is 15 residues long. The germline V and J ends were trimmed by 2 bases and 0 bases, with 9 bases remaining between them. The CDR3 DNA reads TGTGCCAGCAGCTTACATGGGACTAGCACAGATACGCAGTATTTT. Its translation: CASSLHGTSTDTQYF.

V and J are TRBV5-6 and TRBJ1-5; D is perhaps TRBD1 (6 bases). CDR1 is SGHDT, CDR2 YYEEEE, per germline. Trimming pared 4 bases from V and 2 bases from J, leaving 13 bases between. This CDR3 has 15 amino acids. The CDR3 nucleotides are TGTGCCAGCAGCGTACAGGGAAGAGGCAATCAGCCCCAGCATTTT. This translates into CASSVQGRGNQPQHF.

This clone was counted a few times. The chain links TRBV2 to TRBJ1-5, with D tentatively TRBD1 (5 bases). The length of the CDR3 is 16 residues. V lost 8 bases and J 1 base, leaving 18 bases between the germline ends. Germline-derived CDR1 and CDR2 are SNHLY and FYNNEI. The DNA of the CDR3 is TGTGCCAGCGGGAGGCAGGGTTTATTGAGCAATCAGCCCCAGCATTTT. Amino acids: CASGRQGLLSNQPQHF.

This chain links TRBV30 with TRBJ2-5, with 12 bases aligning to TRBD2. The CDR3 is made up of 14 amino acids. Germline-derived CDR1 and CDR2 are GTSNPN and SVGIG (reference sequence). After removal of 8 bases from V and 4 bases from J, the junction contained 8 bases not matched to a gene. This CDR3 reads CAGRTSGASETQYF. Written as DNA, the CDR3 is TGTGCCGGAAGGACTAGCGGGGCGTCAGAGACCCAGTACTTC.

The genes are TRBV7-2 and TRBJ1-6, with a possible D match to TRBD1 (6 bases). The CDR3 loop spans 16 amino acids. The germline V and J ends were trimmed by 1 base and 10 bases, with 17 bases remaining between them. Germline V gives CDR1 SGHTA, CDR2 FQGNSA. The DNA of the CDR3 is TGTGCCAGCAGCTTAGATCAGGCAGGGGCAGGATCACCCCTCCACTTT. This translates into CASSLDQAGAGSPLHF. The full variable domain, completed using reference TRBV7-2 and TRBJ1-6, is GAGVSQSPSNKVTEKGKDVELRCDPISGHTALYWYRQSLGQGLEFLIYFQGNSAPDKSGLPSDRFSAERTGGSVSTLTIQRTQQEDSAVYLCASSLDQAGAGSPLHFGNGTRLTVT.

This clone was observed a handful of times. The chain joins TRBV10-2 to TRBJ1-2; D is possibly TRBD1 (5 bases). The CDR3 is made up of 16 amino acids. V was trimmed by 3 bases and J by 3 bases, leaving 17 bases between them. Germline CDR1 is WSHSY and CDR2 is SAAADI. The CDR3 nucleotides read TGCGCCAGCAGTGATTGGGGACGGGGAGGGGACTATGGCTACACCTTC. Translating it yields CASSDWGRGGDYGYTF.

This clone was recorded only once. The rearrangement joins TRBV18 to TRBJ1-4; 8 bases are shared with TRBD1. Germline CDR1 KGHSH, CDR2 LQKENI. The CDR3 is made up of 14 amino acids. Trimming removed 4 bases from V and 8 bases from J; junction bases left unmatched: 6. The CDR3 loop reads CASSLTDRGEKLFF. CDR3 bases: TGTGCCAGCTCACTAACTGACAGGGGCGAAAAACTGTTTTTT.

This clone was counted once. The genes are TRBV5-1 and TRBJ1-2; TRBD1 aligns across 11 bases. After removal of 4 bases from V and 2 bases from J, the junction contained 4 bases not matched to a gene. The CDR3 has 15 amino acids. CDR1 is SGHRS and CDR2 is YFSETQ in the germline V gene. CDR3 in DNA: TGCGCCAGCAGCCTGAGGACAGGGGGCAACTATGGCTACACCTTC. It specifies CASSLRTGGNYGYTF.

The gene calls are TRBV7-3 and TRBJ2-3, with 10 bases fitting TRBD2. With V trimmed by 5 bases and J by 5 bases, 4 bases remained unmatched. This CDR3 is built from 14 residues. Germline V gene data show CDR1 as SGHTA and CDR2 as FQGTGA. In DNA, the CDR3 is TGTGCCAGCAGCCTAGCGGGGGTGGGAGATACGCAGTATTTT. It codes for CASSLAGVGDTQYF.

CDR3 loop: CAWSWNRGYTEAFF. CDR3 bases: TGTGCCTGGAGTTGGAACAGGGGTTACACTGAAGCTTTCTTT. J is TRBJ1-1 and V is TRBV30, with 7 bases fitting TRBD1. The CDR3 runs to 14 residues. Germline V CDR1 and CDR2: GTSNPN, SVGIG (reference sequence). Unmatched junction bases numbered 6, after V lost 2 bases and J lost 3 bases. Combining the CDR3 with reference TRBV30 and TRBJ1-1 gives the whole variable domain SQTIHQWPATLVQPVGSPLSLECTVEGTSNPNLYWYRQAAGRGLQLLFYSVGIGQISSEVPQNLSASRPQDRQFILSSKKLLLSDSGFYLCAWSWNRGYTEAFFGQGTRLTVV.

A note on this clone: The sample holds other DNA sequences that translate to the same CDR3. The chain is built from TRBV9 and TRBJ2-3, with TRBD2 identical over 9 bases. The J segment lost 2 bases and the V segment lost 6 bases, leaving 4 bases of the junction unmatched. The length of the CDR3 is 14 residues. Per the germline V gene, CDR1 is SGDLS and CDR2 is YYNGEE. The CDR3 bases are TGTGCCAGCAACGCGGGGGGGACCACAGATACGCAGTATTTT. It codes for CASNAGGTTDTQYF.

This clone was recorded a few times. The V gene is TRBV5-1, the J gene TRBJ1-1; TRBD1 is a possible D gene (5 bases). The CDR3 contains 13 residues. Deletions cut 2 bases from V and 4 bases from J, with 9 bases between. Germline V lookup: CDR1 SGHRS, CDR2 YFSETQ. For the CDR3, the DNA is TGCGCCAGCAGCTTTAGACAGTCCACTGAAGCTTTCTTT. Translated, it gives CASSFRQSTEAFF.

This clone occurred a few times. This chain uses TRBV7-2 with TRBJ2-3; 7 bases are a match to TRBD2. Losses at the gene ends were 0 bases for V and 4 bases for J; bases not matched to a gene: 1. The CDR3 has 14 residues. Germline V gene lookup returns CDR1 SGHTA and CDR2 FQGNSA. CDR3 in DNA: TGTGCCAGCAGCTTAGCGGGGGGGGCAGATACGCAGTATTTT. Translation gives CASSLAGGADTQYF.

The J gene is TRBJ2-5, the V gene TRBV30, with TRBD1 matching 8 bases. The length of the CDR3 is 13 residues. Per the germline V gene, CDR1 is GTSNPN and CDR2 is SVGIG (reference sequence). With V trimmed by 4 bases and J by 5 bases, 6 bases remained unmatched. The CDR3 sequence is CAWNRQGMETQYF. CDR3 DNA sequence: TGTGCCTGGAACCGACAGGGGATGGAGACCCAGTACTTC.

This chain joins TRBV7-9 and TRBJ2-1; a possible D gene is TRBD2 (6 bases). The CDR3 extends over 14 amino acids. Germline CDR1 reads SEHNR; CDR2 reads FQNEAQ (reference sequence). V was shortened by 6 bases and J by 7 bases, with 16 bases between the two germline ends. The CDR3 coding sequence is TGTGCCAGCAGTCCAATTAGCGGCGGAAATGAGCAGTTCTTC. Translating gives CASSPISGGNEQFF. Full variable domain (missing parts from reference TRBV7-9 and TRBJ2-1): DTGVSQNPRHKITKRGQNVTFRCDPISEHNRLYWYRQTLGQGPEFLTYFQNEAQLEKSRLLSDRFSAERPKGSFSTLEIQRTEQGDSAMYLCASSPISGGNEQFFGPGTRLTVL.

This rearrangement joins TRBV11-1 to TRBJ2-1; the match to TRBD2 covers 15 bases. J lost 4 bases, V lost 5 bases, and 6 bases had no gene match. Looked up from germline, CDR1 is SGHAT and CDR2 is FQDESV (reference sequence). This CDR3 spans 17 amino acids. DNA for the CDR3: TGTGCCAGCAGCACTTGGACTAGCGGGGGGGGTTACAATGAGCAGTTCTTC. Protein sequence: CASSTWTSGGGYNEQFF.

The J gene is TRBJ2-1, the V gene TRBV9, with 7 bases matching TRBD2. Per the germline V gene, CDR1 is SGDLS and CDR2 is YYNGEE. This CDR3 region has 14 residues. The J segment lost 7 bases and the V segment lost 0 bases, leaving 4 bases of the junction unmatched. In DNA, the CDR3 is TGTGCCAGCAGCGTAGTGACTAGCTGGAATGAGCAGTTCTTC. Translated, it gives CASSVVTSWNEQFF.

The rearrangement uses TRBV6-1 and TRBJ2-2, with D tentatively TRBD2 (5 bases). Germline lookup yields CDR1 MNHNS and CDR2 SASEGT. The ends were cut back, 0 bases at V and 3 bases at J, with 14 bases in the middle. This CDR3 has 17 amino acids. CDR3 region: CASSEASREWDTGELFF. For the CDR3, the DNA is TGTGCCAGCAGTGAAGCCTCTAGGGAGTGGGACACCGGGGAGCTGTTTTTT.

CDR3 protein: CASSERGGSGGDSPLHF. The CDR3 DNA sequence: TGTGCCAGCAGCGAAAGGGGGGGTTCCGGGGGGGATTCACCCCTCCACTTT. This sequence joins TRBV6-1 and TRBJ1-6; a weak D match, TRBD1 (6 bases). Germline V gives CDR1 MNHNS, CDR2 SASEGT. This CDR3 contains 17 residues. V lost 6 bases and J lost 8, with 23 bases in between.

V and J are TRBV6-1 and TRBJ2-7; 9 bases are shared with TRBD1. V lost 2 bases, J lost 3 bases, and 5 bases stayed unmatched. Looked up from germline, CDR1 is MNHNS and CDR2 is SASEGT. The CDR3 has 15 amino acids. The CDR3 nucleotides are TGTGCCAGCAGTGAACCACCGGGACAGGGCTACGAGCAGTACTTC. This encodes CASSEPPGQGYEQYF.